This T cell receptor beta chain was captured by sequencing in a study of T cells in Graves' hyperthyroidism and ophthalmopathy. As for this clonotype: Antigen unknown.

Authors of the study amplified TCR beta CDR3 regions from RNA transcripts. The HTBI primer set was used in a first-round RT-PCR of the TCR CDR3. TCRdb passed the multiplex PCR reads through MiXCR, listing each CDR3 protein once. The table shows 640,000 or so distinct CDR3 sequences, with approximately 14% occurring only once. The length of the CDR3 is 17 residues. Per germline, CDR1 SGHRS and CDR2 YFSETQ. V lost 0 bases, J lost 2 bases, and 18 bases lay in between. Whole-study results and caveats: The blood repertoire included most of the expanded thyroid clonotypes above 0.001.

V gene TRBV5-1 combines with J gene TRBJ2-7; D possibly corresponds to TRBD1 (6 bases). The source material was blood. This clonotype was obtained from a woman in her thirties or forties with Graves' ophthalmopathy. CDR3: CASSLGVRTASTYEQYF. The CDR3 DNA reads TGCGCCAGCAGCTTGGGAGTCAGGACAGCCTCCACCTACGAGCAGTACTTC.